A selection of T cell receptor beta chains follows, all from one sample in a study of blood T cell repertoires in COVID-19. The repertoire was sequenced with immunoSEQ multiplex PCR; TCRdb's copy has only in-frame clones and lacks some. Of hundreds of thousands of clones detected, roughly 86% appear once; the ten largest clones hold approximately 8.8%. Sequenced: peripheral blood. All receptors derive from a man younger than 30 with active or convalescent COVID-19. The CDR3 runs from the conserved cysteine through the conserved F or W. The order of the fields is D gene, V gene, J gene, clone size, CDR3 protein, CDR3 DNA. The D gene is left open where the match is weak. Size tells how often a clone was seen (once, few, many) or the class of an expanded clone, and some rows leave it out.

NA	TRBV27	TRBJ1-3	NA	CASSLEGRSGNTIYF	TGTGCCAGCAGTTTAGAGGGCCGCTCTGGAAACACCATATATTTT
NA	TRBV7-2	TRBJ2-1	NA	CASSPPFTGVNEQFF	TGTGCCAGCAGCCCACCCTTTACGGGGGTCAATGAGCAGTTCTTC
NA	TRBV5-6	TRBJ2-1	NA	CASSLGVREVNEQFF	TGTGCCAGCAGCTTGGGGGTCAGGGAAGTGAATGAGCAGTTCTTC
NA	TRBV13	TRBJ2-5	NA	CASSIGGETQYF	TGTGCCAGCAGTATAGGGGGAGAGACCCAGTACTTC
NA	TRBV12-3/TRBV12-4	TRBJ2-7	NA	CASSLGSGYEQYF	TGTGCCAGCAGTTTGGGGAGCGGTTACGAGCAGTACTTC
NA	TRBV18	TRBJ1-2	NA	CASSGQFYGYTF	TGTGCCAGCTCAGGGCAGTTCTATGGCTACACCTTC
NA	TRBV27	TRBJ1-1	NA	CASSLNSPTEAFF	TGTGCCAGCAGTTTAAACAGCCCCACTGAAGCTTTCTTT
TRBD2	TRBV9	TRBJ2-1	NA	CASSYNPNRAGGNNEQFF	TGTGCCAGCAGCTATAACCCCAACCGAGCGGGGGGTAACAATGAGCAGTTCTTC
TRBD1	TRBV5-6	TRBJ2-1	NA	CASSSQGRRNEQFF	TGTGCCAGCAGTTCACAGGGGCGAAGGAATGAGCAGTTCTTC
TRBD1	TRBV5-1	TRBJ1-2	NA	CASSWTGGWYGYTF	TGCGCCAGCAGCTGGACAGGGGGCTGGTATGGCTACACCTTC
NA	TRBV27	TRBJ1-5	NA	CASSPNSGINQPQHF	TGTGCCAGCAGCCCAAACTCGGGAATCAATCAGCCCCAGCATTTT
NA	TRBV19	TRBJ1-4	many	CASSAPAGYATNEKLFF	TGTGCCAGTAGTGCCCCAGCAGGCTATGCAACTAATGAAAAACTGTTTTTT
NA	TRBV6-2/TRBV6-3	TRBJ1-1	NA	CASSSHQGRNTEAFF	TGTGCCAGCAGTTCTCACCAGGGTCGGAACACTGAAGCTTTCTTT
TRBD1	TRBV24-1	TRBJ2-1	once	CATSDRTGASYNEQFF	TGTGCCACCAGTGATCGGACAGGGGCCTCCTACAATGAGCAGTTCTTC
NA	TRBV10-2	TRBJ2-7	NA	CASGDTYEQYF	TGCGCCAGTGGGGACACATACGAGCAGTACTTC
TRBD2	TRBV2	TRBJ2-5	NA	CASSAEAGGRTQYF	TGTGCCAGCAGTGCAGAAGCGGGGGGTAGGACCCAGTACTTC
NA	TRBV20-1	TRBJ1-4	NA	CSAPRGEKLFF	TGCAGTGCCCCCAGGGGAGAAAAACTGTTTTTT
NA	TRBV27	TRBJ1-2	NA	CASSFGRTYGYTF	TGTGCCAGCAGTTTTGGACGGACATATGGCTACACCTTC
TRBD2	TRBV15	TRBJ2-5	NA	CATSPTPGLEVQYF	TGTGCCACCAGCCCTACCCCGGGACTAGAAGTCCAGTACTTC
TRBD1	TRBV2	TRBJ2-5	NA	CASRELRQGRAAYQETQYF	TGTGCCAGCAGGGAACTTCGACAGGGAAGAGCGGCGTACCAAGAGACCCAGTACTTC
NA	TRBV29-1	TRBJ2-5	once	CSHGGGQETQYF	TGCAGCCATGGGGGCGGCCAAGAGACCCAGTACTTC
TRBD2	TRBV3-1/TRBV3-2	TRBJ2-3	once	CASSQAWASGVGDTQYF	TGTGCCAGCAGCCAAGCGTGGGCTAGCGGGGTCGGAGATACGCAGTATTTT
NA	TRBV25-1	TRBJ2-1	NA	CASSVSTTPWNEQFF	TGTGCCAGTTCGGTTAGCACAACCCCTTGGAATGAGCAGTTCTTC
NA	TRBV2	TRBJ1-6	once	CASSTGRVSSSYNSPLHF	TGTGCCAGCAGTACCGGCAGGGTGTCTTCCTCCTATAATTCACCCCTCCACTTT
TRBD1	TRBV3-1/TRBV3-2	TRBJ1-6	NA	CASSQENRGLRNSPLHF	TGTGCCAGCAGCCAAGAAAACAGGGGGCTTCGTAATTCACCCCTCCACTTT
NA	TRBV13	TRBJ1-3	NA	CASSLQGLRDTIYF	TGTGCCAGCAGCCTCCAGGGTCTTAGGGACACCATATATTTT
NA	TRBV7-2	TRBJ1-1	NA	CASSSSPSGAYSMNTEAFF	TGTGCCAGCAGCTCATCCCCATCCGGAGCCTACTCGATGAACACTGAAGCTTTCTTT
NA	TRBV12-5	TRBJ1-5	NA	CASGLERGPQHF	TGTGCTAGTGGTTTGGAACGAGGGCCCCAGCATTTT
NA	TRBV5-1	TRBJ1-1	NA	CASSLGGLTSTEAFF	TGCGCCAGCAGCTTGGGGGGGCTAACGAGCACTGAAGCTTTCTTT
NA	TRBV21-1	TRBJ2-3	NA	CASSKKDLAGGLAHTQYF	TGTGCCAGCAGCAAAAAGGACCTAGCGGGGGGGCTGGCACATACGCAGTATTTT
NA	TRBV6-1	TRBJ2-7	NA	CASSEATGSSYEQYF	TGTGCCAGCAGTGAAGCCACAGGGAGCTCCTACGAGCAGTACTTC
NA	TRBV7-2	TRBJ1-4	NA	CASKEAMATNEKLFF	TGTGCCAGCAAAGAGGCGATGGCAACTAATGAAAAACTGTTTTTT
TRBD1	TRBV2	TRBJ1-4	few	CATLDRVKEKLFF	TGTGCCACCCTTGACAGGGTGAAAGAGAAACTGTTTTTT
NA	TRBV29-1	TRBJ2-5	once	CSVESSGLTGTQYF	TGCAGCGTTGAATCCAGCGGGCTAACAGGGACCCAGTACTTC
NA	TRBV6-5	TRBJ1-5	NA	CASSSSTASNQPQHF	TGTGCCAGCAGTTCATCGACAGCTAGCAATCAGCCCCAGCATTTT
TRBD1	TRBV7-2	TRBJ2-3	NA	CASSLGGEDTQYF	TGTGCCAGCAGCCTAGGGGGCGAGGATACGCAGTATTTT
TRBD1	TRBV28	TRBJ1-6	few	CASTGQGANSPLHF	TGTGCCAGCACCGGACAGGGGGCGAATTCACCCCTCCACTTT
TRBD2	TRBV10-2	TRBJ2-4	NA	CASSDPSLAGSYIQYF	TGCGCCAGCAGTGACCCCTCACTAGCGGGGAGCTATATTCAGTACTTC
NA	TRBV12-3/TRBV12-4	TRBJ1-1	NA	CASSLELRTEAFF	TGTGCCAGCAGTTTAGAGCTCCGGACTGAAGCTTTCTTT
TRBD1	TRBV6-5	TRBJ2-7	NA	CASSPGTGPYEQYF	TGTGCCTCCTCCCCCGGGACAGGCCCCTACGAGCAGTACTTC
NA	TRBV4-3	TRBJ2-3	NA	CASSQTPRWDTQYF	TGCGCCAGCAGCCAAACTCCCCGCTGGGATACGCAGTATTTT
TRBD1	TRBV7-7	TRBJ2-7	once	CASSPGGGYEQYF	TGTGCCAGCAGCCCAGGGGGCGGGTACGAGCAGTACTTC
NA	TRBV18	TRBJ1-5	NA	CASSPSTGSQPQHF	TGTGCCAGCTCACCGTCGACCGGGAGTCAGCCCCAGCATTTT
TRBD1	TRBV19	TRBJ2-5	once	CASSTPGTVGTETQYF	TGTGCCAGTAGCACCCCCGGGACAGTGGGAACCGAGACCCAGTACTTC
NA	TRBV12-3/TRBV12-4	TRBJ2-1	NA	CASSISHEQFF	TGTGCCAGCAGTATCTCCCATGAGCAGTTCTTC
NA	TRBV4-1	TRBJ1-2	NA	CASSQDQVPGGYTF	TGCGCCAGCAGCCAAGATCAAGTTCCGGGAGGCTACACCTTC